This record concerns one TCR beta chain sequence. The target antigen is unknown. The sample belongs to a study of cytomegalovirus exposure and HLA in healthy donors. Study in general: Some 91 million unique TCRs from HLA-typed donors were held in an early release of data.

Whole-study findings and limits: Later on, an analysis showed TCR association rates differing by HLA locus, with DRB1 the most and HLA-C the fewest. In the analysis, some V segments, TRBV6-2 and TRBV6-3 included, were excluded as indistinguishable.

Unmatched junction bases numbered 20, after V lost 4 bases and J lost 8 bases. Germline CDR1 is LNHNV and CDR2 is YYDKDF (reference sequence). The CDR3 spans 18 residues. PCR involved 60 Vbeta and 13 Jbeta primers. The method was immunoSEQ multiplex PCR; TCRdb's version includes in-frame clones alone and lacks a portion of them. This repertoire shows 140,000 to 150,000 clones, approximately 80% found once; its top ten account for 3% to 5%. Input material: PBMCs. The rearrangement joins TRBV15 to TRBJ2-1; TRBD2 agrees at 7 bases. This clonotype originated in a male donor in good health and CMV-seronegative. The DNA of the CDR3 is TGTGCCACCAGCACCGGTGGGGCGGGAGTGAGGGGCACTTATGAGCAGTTCTTC. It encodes CATSTGGAGVRGTYEQFF.